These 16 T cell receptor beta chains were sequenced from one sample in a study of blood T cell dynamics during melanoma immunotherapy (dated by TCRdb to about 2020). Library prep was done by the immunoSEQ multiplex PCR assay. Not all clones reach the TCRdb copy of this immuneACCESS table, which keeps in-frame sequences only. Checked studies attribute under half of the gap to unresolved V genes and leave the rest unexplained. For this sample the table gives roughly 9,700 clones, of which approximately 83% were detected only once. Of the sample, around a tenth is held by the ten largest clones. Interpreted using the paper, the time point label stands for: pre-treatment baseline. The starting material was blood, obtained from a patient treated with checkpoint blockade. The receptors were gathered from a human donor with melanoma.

The CDR3 sequence is CASSFVGATNEKLFF. The CDR3 nucleotides are TGTGCCAGCAGCTTTGTGGGGGCAACTAATGAAAAACTGTTTTTT. The genes are TRBV11-1 and TRBJ1-4; weak D call: TRBD1 (5 bases). Germline V gene lookup returns CDR1 SGHAT and CDR2 FQDESV (reference sequence). The CDR3 consists of 15 residues. V shed 3 bases and J shed 0 bases, with 8 bases lying between them.

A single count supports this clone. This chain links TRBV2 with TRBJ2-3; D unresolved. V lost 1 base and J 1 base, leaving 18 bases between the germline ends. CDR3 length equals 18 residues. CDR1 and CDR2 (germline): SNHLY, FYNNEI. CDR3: CASSEETLSAFGTDTQYF. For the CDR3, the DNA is TGTGCCAGCAGTGAAGAGACGCTATCTGCCTTCGGCACAGATACGCAGTATTTT. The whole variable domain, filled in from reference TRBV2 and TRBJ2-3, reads EPEVTQTPSHQVTQMGQEVILRCVPISNHLYFYWYRQILGQKVEFLVSFYNNEISEKSEIFDDQFSVERPDGSNFTLKIRSTKLEDSAMYFCASSEETLSAFGTDTQYFGPGTRLTVL.

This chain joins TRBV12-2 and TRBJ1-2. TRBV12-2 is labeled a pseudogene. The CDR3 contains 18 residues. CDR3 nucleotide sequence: TGTGCAAGTCGCTTAGTAAGGGTCAGGCCCCAGAGTCACTATGGCTACACCTTC. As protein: CASRLVRVRPQSHYGYTF.

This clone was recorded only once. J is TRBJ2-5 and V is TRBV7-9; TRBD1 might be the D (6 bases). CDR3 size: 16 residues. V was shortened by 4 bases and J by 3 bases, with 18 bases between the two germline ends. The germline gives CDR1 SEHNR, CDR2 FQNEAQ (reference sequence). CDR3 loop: CASSSPGHVLEETQYF. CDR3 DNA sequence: TGTGCCAGCAGCTCCCCGGGACATGTACTTGAAGAGACCCAGTACTTC.

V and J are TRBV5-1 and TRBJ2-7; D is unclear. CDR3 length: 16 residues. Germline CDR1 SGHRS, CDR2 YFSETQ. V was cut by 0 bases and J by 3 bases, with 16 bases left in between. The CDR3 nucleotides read TGCGCCAGCAGCTTGGTAGCTGAGCCTGGGTTCTACGAGCAGTACTTC. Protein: CASSLVAEPGFYEQYF.

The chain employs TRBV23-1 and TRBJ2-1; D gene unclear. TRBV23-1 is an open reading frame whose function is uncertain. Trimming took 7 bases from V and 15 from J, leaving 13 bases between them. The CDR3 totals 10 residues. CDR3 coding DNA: TGCGCCAGCAATACCCCGATAGCGTTCTTC. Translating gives CASNTPIAFF.

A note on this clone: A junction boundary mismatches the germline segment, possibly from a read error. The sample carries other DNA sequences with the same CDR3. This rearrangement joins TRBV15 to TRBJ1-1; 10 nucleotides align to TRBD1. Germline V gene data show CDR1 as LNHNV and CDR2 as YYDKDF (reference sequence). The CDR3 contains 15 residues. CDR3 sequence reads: CATSRATTGGTEAFF. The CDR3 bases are TGTGCCACCAGCAGGGCTACGACAGGGGGCACTGAAGCTTTCTTC. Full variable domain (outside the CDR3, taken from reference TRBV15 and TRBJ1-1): DAMVIQNPRYQVTQFGKPVTLSCSQTLNHNVMYWYQQKSSQAPKLLFHYYDKDFNNEADTPDNFQSRRPNTSFCFLDIRSPGLGDTAMYLCATSRATTGGTEAFFGQGTRLTVV.

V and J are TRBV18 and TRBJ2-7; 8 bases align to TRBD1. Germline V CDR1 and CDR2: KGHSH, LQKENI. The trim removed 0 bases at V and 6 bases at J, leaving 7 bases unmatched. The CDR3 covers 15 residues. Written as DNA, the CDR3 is TGTGCCAGCTCACCACCGGCAGGGGGCAGAGGCGAGCAGTACTTC. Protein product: CASSPPAGGRGEQYF.

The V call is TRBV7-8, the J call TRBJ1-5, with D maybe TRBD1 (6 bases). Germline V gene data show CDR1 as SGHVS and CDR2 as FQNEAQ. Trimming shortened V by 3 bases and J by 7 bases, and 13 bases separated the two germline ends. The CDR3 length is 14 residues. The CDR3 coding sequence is TGTGCCAGCAGCTTCCGGGGGGCGAAGCAGCCCCAGCATTTT. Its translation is CASSFRGAKQPQHF.

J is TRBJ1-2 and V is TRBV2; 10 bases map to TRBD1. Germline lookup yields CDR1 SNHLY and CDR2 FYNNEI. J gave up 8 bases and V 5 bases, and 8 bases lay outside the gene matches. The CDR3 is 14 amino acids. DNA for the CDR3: TGTGCCAGCAGTACTACCGGGACAGGGGAAGGCTACACCTTC. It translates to CASSTTGTGEGYTF.

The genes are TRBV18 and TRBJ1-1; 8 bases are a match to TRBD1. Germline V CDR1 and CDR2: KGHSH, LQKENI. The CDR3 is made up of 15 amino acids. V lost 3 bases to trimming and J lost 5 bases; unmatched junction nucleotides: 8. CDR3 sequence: CASSPQQGDRTEAFF. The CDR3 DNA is TGTGCCAGCTCACCGCAACAGGGGGATAGGACTGAAGCTTTCTTT.

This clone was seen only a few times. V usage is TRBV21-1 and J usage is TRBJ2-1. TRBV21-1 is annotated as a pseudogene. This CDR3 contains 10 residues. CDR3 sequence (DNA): TGTGCCAGCATGGGGGTGGAGCAGTTCTTC. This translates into CASMGVEQFF.

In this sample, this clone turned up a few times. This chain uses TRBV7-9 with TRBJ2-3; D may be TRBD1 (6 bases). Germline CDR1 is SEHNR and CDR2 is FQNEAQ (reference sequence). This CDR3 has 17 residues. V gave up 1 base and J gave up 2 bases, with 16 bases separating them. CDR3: CASSLGFRDTHTDTQYF. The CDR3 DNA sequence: TGTGCCAGCAGCTTAGGTTTTCGGGACACCCACACAGATACGCAGTATTTT.

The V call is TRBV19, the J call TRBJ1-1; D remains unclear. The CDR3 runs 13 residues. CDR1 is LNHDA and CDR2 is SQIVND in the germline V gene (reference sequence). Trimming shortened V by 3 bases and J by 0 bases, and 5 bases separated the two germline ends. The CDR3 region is CASSMSVNTEAFF. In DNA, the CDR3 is TGTGCCAGTAGTATGTCCGTGAACACTGAAGCTTTCTTT.

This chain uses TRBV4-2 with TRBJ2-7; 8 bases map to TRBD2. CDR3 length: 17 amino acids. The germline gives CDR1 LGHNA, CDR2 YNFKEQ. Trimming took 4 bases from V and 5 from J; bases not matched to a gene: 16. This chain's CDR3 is CASSPGVAGIRVDEQYF. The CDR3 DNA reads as TGTGCCAGCAGCCCCGGGGTAGCGGGGATTCGGGTTGACGAGCAGTACTTC.

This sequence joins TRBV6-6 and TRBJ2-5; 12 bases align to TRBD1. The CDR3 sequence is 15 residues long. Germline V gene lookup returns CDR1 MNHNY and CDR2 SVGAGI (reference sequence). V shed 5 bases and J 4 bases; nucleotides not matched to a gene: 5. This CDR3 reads CASSPGTGGVETQYF. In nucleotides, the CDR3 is TGTGCCAGCAGTCCCGGGACAGGGGGCGTAGAGACCCAGTACTTC.